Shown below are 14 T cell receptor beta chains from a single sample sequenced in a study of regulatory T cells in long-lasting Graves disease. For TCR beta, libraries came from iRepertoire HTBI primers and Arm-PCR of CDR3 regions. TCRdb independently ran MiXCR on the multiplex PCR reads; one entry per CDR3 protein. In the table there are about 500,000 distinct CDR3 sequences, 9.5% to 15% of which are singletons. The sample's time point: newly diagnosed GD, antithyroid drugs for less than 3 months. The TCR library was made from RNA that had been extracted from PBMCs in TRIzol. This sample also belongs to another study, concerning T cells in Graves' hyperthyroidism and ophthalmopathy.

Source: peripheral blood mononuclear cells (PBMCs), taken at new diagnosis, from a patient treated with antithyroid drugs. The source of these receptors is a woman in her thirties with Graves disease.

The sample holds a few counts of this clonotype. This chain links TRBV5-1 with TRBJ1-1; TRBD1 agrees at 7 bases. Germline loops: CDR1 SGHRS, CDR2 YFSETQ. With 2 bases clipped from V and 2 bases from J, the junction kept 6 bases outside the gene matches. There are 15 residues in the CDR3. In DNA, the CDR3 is TGCGCCAGCAGCTTTCACTACAGGGGAAACACTGAAGCTTTCTTT. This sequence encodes CASSFHYRGNTEAFF.

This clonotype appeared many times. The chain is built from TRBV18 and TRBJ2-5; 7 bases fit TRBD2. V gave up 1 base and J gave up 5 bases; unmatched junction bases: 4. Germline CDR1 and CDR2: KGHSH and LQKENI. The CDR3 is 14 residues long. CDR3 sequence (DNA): TGTGCCAGCTCACCACGCGGGACTACGGAGACCCAGTACTTC. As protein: CASSPRGTTETQYF. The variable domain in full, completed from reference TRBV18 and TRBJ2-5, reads NAGVMQNPRHLVRRRGQEARLRCSPMKGHSHVYWYRQLPEEGLKFMVYLQKENIIDESGMPKERFSAEFPKEGPSILRIQQVVRGDSAAYFCASSPRGTTETQYFGPGTRLLVL.

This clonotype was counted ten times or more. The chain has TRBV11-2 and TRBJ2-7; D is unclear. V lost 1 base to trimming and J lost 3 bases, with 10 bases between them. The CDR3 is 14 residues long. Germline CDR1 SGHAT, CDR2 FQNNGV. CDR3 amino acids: CASSLVVSGYEQYF. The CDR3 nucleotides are TGTGCCAGCAGCTTAGTAGTATCGGGCTACGAGCAGTACTTC. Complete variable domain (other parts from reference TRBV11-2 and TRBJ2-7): EAGVAQSPRYKIIEKRQSVAFWCNPISGHATLYWYQQILGQGPKLLIQFQNNGVVDDSQLPKDRFSAERLKGVDSTLKIQPAKLEDSAVYLCASSLVVSGYEQYFGPGTRLTVT.

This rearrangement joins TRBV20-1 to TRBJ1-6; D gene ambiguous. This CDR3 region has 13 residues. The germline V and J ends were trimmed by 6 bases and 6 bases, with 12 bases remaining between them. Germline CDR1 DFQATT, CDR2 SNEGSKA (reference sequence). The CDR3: CSALADPNSPLHF. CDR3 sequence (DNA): TGCAGTGCCCTAGCCGACCCTAATTCACCCCTCCACTTT.

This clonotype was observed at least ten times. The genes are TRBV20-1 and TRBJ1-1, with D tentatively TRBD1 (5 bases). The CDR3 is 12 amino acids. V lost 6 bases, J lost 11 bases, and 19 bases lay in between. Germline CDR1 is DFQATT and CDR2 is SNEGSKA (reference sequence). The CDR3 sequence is CSALSPLAGAFF. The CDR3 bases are TGCAGTGCCTTGTCACCTTTGGCAGGGGCTTTCTTT.

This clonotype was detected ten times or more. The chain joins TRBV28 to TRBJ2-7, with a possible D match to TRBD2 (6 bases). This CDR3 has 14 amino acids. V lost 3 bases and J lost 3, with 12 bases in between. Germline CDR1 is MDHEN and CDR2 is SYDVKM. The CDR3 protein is CASSFLRDFYEQYF. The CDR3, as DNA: TGTGCCAGCAGTTTCCTCCGGGACTTCTACGAGCAGTACTTC.

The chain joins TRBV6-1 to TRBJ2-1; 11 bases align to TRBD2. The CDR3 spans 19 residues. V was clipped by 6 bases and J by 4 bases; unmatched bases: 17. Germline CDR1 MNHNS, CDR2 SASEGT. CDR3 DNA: TGTGCCAGCAGACCCGAAGCCGGACTAGCGGGTAAGAAGTACAATGAGCAGTTCTTC. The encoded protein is CASRPEAGLAGKKYNEQFF.

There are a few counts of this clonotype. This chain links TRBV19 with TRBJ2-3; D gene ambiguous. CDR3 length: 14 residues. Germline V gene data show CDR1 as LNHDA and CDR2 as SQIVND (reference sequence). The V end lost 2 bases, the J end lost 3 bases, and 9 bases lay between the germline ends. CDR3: CASSIRTATDTQYF. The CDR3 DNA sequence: TGTGCCAGTAGTATACGGACGGCTACAGATACGCAGTATTTT.

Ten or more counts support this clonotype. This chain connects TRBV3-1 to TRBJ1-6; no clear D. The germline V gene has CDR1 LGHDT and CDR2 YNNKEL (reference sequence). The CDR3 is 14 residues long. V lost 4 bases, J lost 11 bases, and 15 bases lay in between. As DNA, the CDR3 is TGTGCCAGCAGCCTGAAGGGCATACGGACACCCCTCCACTTT. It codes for CASSLKGIRTPLHF.

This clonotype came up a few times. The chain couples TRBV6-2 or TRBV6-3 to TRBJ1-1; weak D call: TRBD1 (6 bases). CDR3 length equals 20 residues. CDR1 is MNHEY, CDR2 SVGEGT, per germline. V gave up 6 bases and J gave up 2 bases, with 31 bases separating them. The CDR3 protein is CASRPVRGTSPGHLNTEAFF. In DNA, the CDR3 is TGTGCCAGCAGACCCGTTCGGGGGACCTCTCCGGGACACCTTAACACTGAAGCTTTCTTT.

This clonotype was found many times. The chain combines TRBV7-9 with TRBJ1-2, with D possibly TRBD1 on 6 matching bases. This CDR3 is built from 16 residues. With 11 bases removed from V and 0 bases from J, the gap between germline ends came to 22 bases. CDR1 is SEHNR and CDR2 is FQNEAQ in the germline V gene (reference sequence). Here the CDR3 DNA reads TGTGCCGGGGAAAGCGGGACACAACTCCCTAACTATGGCTACACCTTC. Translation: CAGESGTQLPNYGYTF.

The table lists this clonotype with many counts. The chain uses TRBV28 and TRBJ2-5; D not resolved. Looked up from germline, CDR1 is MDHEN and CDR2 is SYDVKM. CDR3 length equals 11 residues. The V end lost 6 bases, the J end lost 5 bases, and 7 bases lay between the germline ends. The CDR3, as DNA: TGTGCCAGCAGGGAATTTGAGACCCAGTACTTC. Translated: CASREFETQYF.

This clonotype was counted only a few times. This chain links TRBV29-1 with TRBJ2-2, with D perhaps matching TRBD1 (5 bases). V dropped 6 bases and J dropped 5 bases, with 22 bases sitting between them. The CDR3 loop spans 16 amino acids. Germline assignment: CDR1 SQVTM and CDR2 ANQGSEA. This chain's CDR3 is CSVQFTGAVMTGELFF. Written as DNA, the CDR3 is TGCAGCGTCCAATTCACTGGGGCGGTTATGACCGGGGAGCTGTTTTTT.

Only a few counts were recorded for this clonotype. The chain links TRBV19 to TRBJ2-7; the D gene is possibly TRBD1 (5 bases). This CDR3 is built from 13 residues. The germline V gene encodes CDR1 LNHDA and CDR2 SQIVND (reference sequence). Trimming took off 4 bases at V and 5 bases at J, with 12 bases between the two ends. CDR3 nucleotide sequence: TGTGCCAGTAGTAAGCAGGGTTACAACGAGCAGTACTTC. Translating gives CASSKQGYNEQYF.